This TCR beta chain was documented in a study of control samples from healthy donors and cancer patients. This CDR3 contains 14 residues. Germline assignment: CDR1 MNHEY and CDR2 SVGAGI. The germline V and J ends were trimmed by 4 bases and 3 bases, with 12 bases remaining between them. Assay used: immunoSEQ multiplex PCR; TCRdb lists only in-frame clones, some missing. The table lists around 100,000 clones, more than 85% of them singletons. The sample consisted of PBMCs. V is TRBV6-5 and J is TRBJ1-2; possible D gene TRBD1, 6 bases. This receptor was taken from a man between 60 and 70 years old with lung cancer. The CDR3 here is CASSSLTGHYGYTF. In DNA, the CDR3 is TGTGCCAGCAGTTCCCTCACAGGGCACTATGGCTACACCTTC.